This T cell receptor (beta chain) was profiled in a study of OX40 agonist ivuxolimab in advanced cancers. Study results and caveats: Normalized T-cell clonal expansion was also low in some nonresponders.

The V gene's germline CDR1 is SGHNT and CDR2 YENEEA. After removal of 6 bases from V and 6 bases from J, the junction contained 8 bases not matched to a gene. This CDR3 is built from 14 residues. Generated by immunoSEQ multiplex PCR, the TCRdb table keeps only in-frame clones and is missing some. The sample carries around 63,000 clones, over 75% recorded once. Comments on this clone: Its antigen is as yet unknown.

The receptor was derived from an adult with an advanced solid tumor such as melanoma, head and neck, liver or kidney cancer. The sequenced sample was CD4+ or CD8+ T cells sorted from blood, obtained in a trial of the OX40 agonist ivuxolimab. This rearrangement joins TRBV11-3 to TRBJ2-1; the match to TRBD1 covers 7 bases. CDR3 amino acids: CASRRGQIGNEQFF. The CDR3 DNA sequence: TGTGCCAGCAGAAGGGGACAGATAGGCAATGAGCAGTTCTTC.